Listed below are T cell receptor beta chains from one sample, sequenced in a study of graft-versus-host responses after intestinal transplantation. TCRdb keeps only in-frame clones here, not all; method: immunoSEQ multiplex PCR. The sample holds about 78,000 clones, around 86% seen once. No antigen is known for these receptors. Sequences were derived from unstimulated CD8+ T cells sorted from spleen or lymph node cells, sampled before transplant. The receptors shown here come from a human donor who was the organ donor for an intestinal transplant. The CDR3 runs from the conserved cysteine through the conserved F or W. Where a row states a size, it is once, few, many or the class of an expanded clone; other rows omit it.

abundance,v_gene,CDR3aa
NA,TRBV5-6,CASSLGLDSDEQFF
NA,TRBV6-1,CASSGGAPTDTQYF
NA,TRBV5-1,CASSPSSGTGGGGYGYTF
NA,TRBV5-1,CASSWINPDPSRTDTQYF
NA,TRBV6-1,CASSEQGAVYEQYF
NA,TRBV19,CASNRQTTDTQYF
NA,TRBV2,CASRGPNEKLFF
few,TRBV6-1,CASRSAYEQYF
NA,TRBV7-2,CASGPYGGYNEQFF
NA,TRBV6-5,CASREKGIGFYEQYF
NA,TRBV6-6,CASSYWATRSPLHF
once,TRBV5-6,CASSWTLGSGELFF
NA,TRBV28,CASSSSTNYEQYF
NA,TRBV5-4,CASSTRQGAVGTEAFF
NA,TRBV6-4,CATGLAGYNEQFF
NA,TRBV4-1,CASSQVSAYGYTF
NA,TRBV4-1,CASSQDHTGYSYEQYF
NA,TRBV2,CASSGTRGDTDTQYF
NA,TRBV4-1,CASSQEGREKQFF
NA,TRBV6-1,CASSERETSYEQYF
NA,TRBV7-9,CASSLGLGMNTEAFF
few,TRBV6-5,CATEDRGAFTEAFF
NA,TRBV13,CASSSGIDEQFF
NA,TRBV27,CASSLSGVSYEQYF
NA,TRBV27,CASSFGQNYEQYF
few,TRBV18,CASSPPDGGAYNEQFF
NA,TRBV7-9,CASSHSTVTQYF
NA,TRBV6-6,CASSYPTENTEAFF
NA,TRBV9,CASSVGRQGAWYGYTF
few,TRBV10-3,CAISEPGTGLYEQYF
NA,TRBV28,CASSSLRRDRGPYEQYF
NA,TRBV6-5,CASSYTGGTGNEQFF
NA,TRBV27,CASSFGGTAGELFF
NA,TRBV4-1,CASSHRSGGNDEQFF
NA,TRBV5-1,CASSWTGARSDTQYF
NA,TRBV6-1,CASSAGHTEAFF
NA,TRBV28,CASSPLSTGNTIYF